Below are 7 T cell receptor beta chains sequenced from a single sample in a study of T cells in localized non-small cell lung cancer. Sequencing used immunoSEQ multiplex PCR; TCRdb keeps in-frame clones, though not all of them. The sample includes about 15,000 clones, around 83% of them seen just once. Here the sequenced sample was peripheral blood, taken before any cancer treatment. All receptors derive from a female donor of 60 years or more with stage I squamous cell lung carcinoma.

In this sample, this clone turned up a few times. The V and J genes are TRBV27 and TRBJ2-5, with D hard to call. This CDR3 comprises 13 residues. The V gene's germline CDR1 is MNHEY and CDR2 SMNVEV (reference sequence). The ends were cut back, 4 bases at V and 4 bases at J, with 10 bases in the middle. The CDR3 spells CASSSEPGETQYF. The CDR3 DNA is TGTGCCAGCAGTTCGGAGCCGGGAGAGACCCAGTACTTC.

This clone showed up just a few times. This chain connects TRBV28 to TRBJ1-2; maybe TRBD1 (6 bases). The CDR3 spans 13 residues. Germline V CDR1 and CDR2: MDHEN, SYDVKM. Trimming stripped 6 bases from V and 4 bases from J, with 12 bases between. CDR3 residues: CASRPQGLYGYTF. The CDR3, as DNA: TGTGCCAGCAGGCCGCAGGGGCTCTATGGCTACACCTTC.

The V gene is TRBV7-2, the J gene TRBJ1-5; 11 bases match TRBD1. The CDR3 contains 15 residues. The germline V gene encodes CDR1 SGHTA and CDR2 FQGNSA. V was clipped by 4 bases and J by 6 bases; unmatched bases: 5. The chain's CDR3 is CASSWGQGVGQPQHF. CDR3 nucleotide sequence: TGTGCCAGCAGCTGGGGACAGGGGGTCGGTCAGCCCCAGCATTTT. Together with reference TRBV7-2 and TRBJ1-5, the CDR3 gives the full variable domain: GAGVSQSPSNKVTEKGKDVELRCDPISGHTALYWYRQSLGQGLEFLIYFQGNSAPDKSGLPSDRFSAERTGGSVSTLTIQRTQQEDSAVYLCASSWGQGVGQPQHFGDGTRLSIL.

The rearrangement uses TRBV4-3 and TRBJ1-4; D is possibly TRBD1 (5 bases). Germline CDR1 and CDR2: LGHNA and YSLEER. The V end was cut by 4 bases, the J end by 4 bases, with 16 bases between. The CDR3 extends over 16 amino acids. The CDR3 DNA follows: TGCGCCAGCAGCCCACCGGGGGAGGCCGGTAATGAAAAACTGTTTTTT. Translating gives CASSPPGEAGNEKLFF.

The chain recombines TRBV5-6 with TRBJ2-2, with D possibly matching TRBD2 (6 bases). This CDR3 contains 16 residues. Germline V gene data show CDR1 as SGHDT and CDR2 as YYEEEE. V was trimmed by 4 bases and J by 2 bases, leaving 15 bases between them. CDR3 loop: CASSPGTFLNTGELFF. Here the CDR3 DNA reads TGTGCCAGCAGCCCCGGGACTTTTCTAAACACCGGGGAGCTGTTTTTT.

The chain has TRBV7-6 and TRBJ1-5; D is unresolved. Germline loops: CDR1 SGHVS, CDR2 FNYEAQ. The CDR3 consists of 12 residues. The germline V and J ends were trimmed by 1 base and 5 bases, with 3 bases remaining between them. The CDR3 here is CASSLEHQPQHF. In nucleotides, the CDR3 is TGTGCCAGCAGCTTAGAGCATCAGCCCCAGCATTTT.

The chain employs TRBV13 and TRBJ2-3; D is possibly TRBD1 or TRBD2 (5 bases each). The CDR3 is 12 amino acids. Germline-derived CDR1 and CDR2 are PRHDT and FYEKMQ (reference sequence). V was shortened by 5 bases and J by 7 bases, with 10 bases between the two germline ends. As DNA, the CDR3 is TGTGCCAGCAGCCCCTGGGGGTATACGCAGTATTTT. Its protein product is CASSPWGYTQYF.